What follows is one T cell receptor (beta chain) and its context. The authors ran a second PCR of 7 to 11 cycles using a sample-barcoded 5' primer and a J-beta primer mix. Each cDNA molecule received a tag from a template-switch adaptor that had 12 random nucleotides. TCRdb re-called the 5' RACE reads through MiXCR, storing one row per CDR3 protein. The top ten clones hold under 4.5% of a sample with over 500,000 distinct CDR3 sequences, about 26% of them seen once. This sample was taken from a study of blood T cells in healthy people across ages. CDR3 length equals 13 residues. J was trimmed by 4 bases and V by 6 bases; bases with no gene match: 8. Germline values: CDR1 DFQATT, CDR2 SNEGSKA (reference sequence). In addition, the sample was reused for a study of T cells of mothers and their children. This second study says: Overlap in related mother-child pairs always slightly exceeded unrelated pairs, never significantly.

Sequenced input: blood. J is TRBJ2-5 and V is TRBV20-1, with TRBD2 identical over 7 bases. The receptor was derived from a boy aged 2 to 9 in good health. CDR3 nucleotide sequence: TGCAGTGCCACAAGCGGGGTGGGAGAGACCCAGTACTTC. Protein product: CSATSGVGETQYF.